These 31 T cell receptor beta chains share one sample of origin, sequenced in a study of identifying expanded T cells in peripheral blood. Using immunoSEQ multiplex PCR, the repertoire was profiled, and TCRdb retains in-frame clones only, with some absent. The table lists about 130,000 clones, 75% to 90% of them singletons. Sequencing used blood. Receptors were obtained from a person aged 18 to 70 in good health.

The chain employs TRBV19 and TRBJ1-2; no definite D call. V shed 5 bases and J shed 6 bases, with 4 bases lying between them. Germline-derived CDR1 and CDR2 are LNHDA and SQIVND (reference sequence). CDR3 length: 10 residues. The CDR3 region is CASSGDGYTF. The CDR3 nucleotides read TGTGCCAGTAGTGGCGATGGCTACACCTTC.

The V call is TRBV23-1, the J call TRBJ2-7; 8 positions match TRBD1. TRBV23-1 counts as an open reading frame of uncertain function. The J segment lost 7 bases and the V segment lost 6 bases, leaving 8 bases of the junction unmatched. CDR3 length equals 13 residues. CDR3 nucleotides: TGCGCCAGCAGCCGAACAGGGGGTGAGGAGCAGTACTTC. It encodes CASSRTGGEEQYF.

The chain joins TRBV2 to TRBJ2-5; the D gene could be TRBD1 or TRBD2 (6 bases each). Between the trimmed V and J ends, which lost 8 bases and 4 bases, there was a span of 20 bases. Germline CDR1 and CDR2: SNHLY and FYNNEI. The CDR3 sequence is 15 residues long. DNA of the CDR3: TGTGCCAGCTTGAGACAGGAGGGCGGCGGAGAGACCCAGTACTTC. Protein product: CASLRQEGGGETQYF.

The chain recombines TRBV9 with TRBJ2-3, with D possibly being TRBD2 (6 bases). V was cut by 4 bases and J by 1 base, with 16 bases left in between. There are 16 residues in the CDR3. Germline loops: CDR1 SGDLS, CDR2 YYNGEE. The CDR3 nucleotides are TGTGCCAGCAGCCCCCGTTGGGTAGCGGGCACAGATACGCAGTATTTT. As protein: CASSPRWVAGTDTQYF.

V and J are TRBV5-4 and TRBJ1-2; D is unclear. The V end lost 2 bases, the J end lost 7 bases, and 15 bases lay between the germline ends. This CDR3 contains 14 residues. The germline gives CDR1 SGHNT, CDR2 YYREEE (reference sequence). CDR3 coding DNA: TGTGCCAGCAGCTTCCCTGGGAGGCTGCGTGGCTACACCTTC. This translates into CASSFPGRLRGYTF. Using reference TRBV5-4 and TRBJ1-2 for the parts outside the CDR3, the full variable domain is ETGVTQSPTHLIKTRGQQVTLRCSSQSGHNTVSWYQQALGQGPQFIFQYYREEENGRGNFPPRFSGLQFPNYSSELNVNALELDDSALYLCASSFPGRLRGYTFGSGTRLTVV.

The chain has TRBV5-1 and TRBJ2-7, with TRBD1 matching over 7 bases. The junction had 5 bases not matched to a gene; V was cut back by 0 bases and J by 5 bases. CDR1 is SGHRS and CDR2 is YFSETQ in the germline V gene. This CDR3 is 14 amino acids long. Here the CDR3 reads CASSLGQGRDEQYF. The CDR3 DNA follows: TGCGCCAGCAGCTTGGGACAGGGTAGGGACGAGCAGTACTTC.

The J gene is TRBJ2-7, the V gene TRBV19; D perhaps matches TRBD1 (5 bases). Germline CDR1 reads LNHDA; CDR2 reads SQIVND (reference sequence). V was shortened by 2 bases and J by 3 bases, with 14 bases between the two germline ends. The CDR3 contains 15 residues. As DNA, the CDR3 is TGTGCCAGTAGTATAAATGGGGCACCTAACTACGAGCAGTACTTC. Protein: CASSINGAPNYEQYF.

The rearrangement links TRBV6-5 to TRBJ1-1; 10 nucleotides match TRBD1. Trimming removed 7 bases from V and 6 bases from J; junction bases left unmatched: 8. This CDR3 is 14 amino acids long. Germline CDR1 MNHEY, CDR2 SVGAGI. CDR3 protein: CASTGQGRVAEAFF. The CDR3 bases are TGTGCCAGCACGGGACAGGGGCGGGTCGCTGAAGCTTTCTTT.

This clone was seen only once. V is TRBV30 and J is TRBJ2-2; 8 nucleotides line up with TRBD1. V was clipped by 4 bases and J by 4 bases; unmatched bases: 8. The CDR3 totals 15 residues. The V gene's germline CDR1 is GTSNPN and CDR2 SVGIG (reference sequence). This CDR3 reads CAWTDRGGITGELFF. CDR3 nucleotide sequence: TGTGCCTGGACAGACAGGGGCGGAATCACCGGGGAGCTGTTTTTT. Using reference TRBV30 and TRBJ2-2 for the parts outside the CDR3, the full variable domain is SQTIHQWPATLVQPVGSPLSLECTVEGTSNPNLYWYRQAAGRGLQLLFYSVGIGQISSEVPQNLSASRPQDRQFILSSKKLLLSDSGFYLCAWTDRGGITGELFFGEGSRLTVL.

The rearrangement joins TRBV28 to TRBJ2-3; possibly TRBD1 for D (6 bases). CDR1 and CDR2 (germline): MDHEN, SYDVKM. CDR3 length: 13 residues. V lost 3 bases and J lost 4, with 8 bases in between. The CDR3 coding sequence is TGTGCCAGCAGTTTCTACAGGGCAGATACGCAGTATTTT. This translates into CASSFYRADTQYF.

The rearrangement uses TRBV28 and TRBJ1-5; D not resolved. V lost 7 bases and J 9 bases, leaving 13 bases between the germline ends. Germline CDR1 and CDR2: MDHEN and SYDVKM. The CDR3 sequence is 12 residues long. The CDR3 DNA sequence: TGTGCCAGCACATCCGGCCAAAGGCCCCAGCATTTT. Protein product: CASTSGQRPQHF.

The V call is TRBV7-9, the J call TRBJ2-1, with D tentatively TRBD2 (5 bases). Trimming shortened V by 11 bases and J by 5 bases, and 10 bases separated the two germline ends. Germline V gene lookup returns CDR1 SEHNR and CDR2 FQNEAQ (reference sequence). This CDR3 is 11 amino acids long. CDR3 loop: CAGSIDNEQFF. The CDR3 coding sequence is TGTGCCGGGAGCATAGACAATGAGCAGTTCTTC. Full variable domain (outside the CDR3, taken from reference TRBV7-9 and TRBJ2-1): DTGVSQNPRHKITKRGQNVTFRCDPISEHNRLYWYRQTLGQGPEFLTYFQNEAQLEKSRLLSDRFSAERPKGSFSTLEIQRTEQGDSAMYLCAGSIDNEQFFGPGTRLTVL.

V usage is TRBV5-4 and J usage is TRBJ1-2; possible D gene TRBD1, 6 bases. The CDR3 extends over 15 amino acids. Germline values: CDR1 SGHNT, CDR2 YYREEE (reference sequence). Trimming took 4 bases from V and 3 from J, leaving 16 bases between them. CDR3 nucleotides: TGTGCCAGCAGCCTTCCCGTCCAGGGGCACTATGGCTACACCTTC. This sequence encodes CASSLPVQGHYGYTF.

This rearrangement joins TRBV19 to TRBJ1-1, with 8 bases that match TRBD1. In germline, CDR1 is LNHDA, CDR2 SQIVND (reference sequence). This CDR3 region has 17 residues. Losses at the gene ends were 5 bases for V and 3 bases for J; bases not matched to a gene: 14. This CDR3 is CASSPNRGTFFDTEAFF. The CDR3 nucleotides are TGTGCCAGTAGTCCTAACAGGGGGACCTTCTTTGACACTGAAGCTTTCTTT. Filled out from reference TRBV19 and TRBJ1-1, the complete variable domain reads DGGITQSPKYLFRKEGQNVTLSCEQNLNHDAMYWYRQDPGQGLRLIYYSQIVNDFQKGDIAEGYSVSREKKESFPLTVTSAQKNPTAFYLCASSPNRGTFFDTEAFFGQGTRLTVV.

This clone was seen just once. V gene TRBV7-2 combines with J gene TRBJ2-3, with 8 nucleotides matching TRBD2. The germline V gene has CDR1 SGHTA and CDR2 FQGNSA. CDR3 length: 15 amino acids. The trim removed 6 bases at V and 0 bases at J, leaving 5 bases unmatched. CDR3 nucleotides: TGTGCCAGCAGACCTAGACTAGCGAGCACAGATACGCAGTATTTT. Its translation is CASRPRLASTDTQYF.

V gene TRBV4-1 combines with J gene TRBJ1-1; D is uncertain. V shed 1 base and J shed 5 bases, with 5 bases lying between them. The V gene's germline CDR1 is MGHRA and CDR2 YSYEKL. The CDR3 is 12 amino acids. As DNA, the CDR3 is TGCGCCAGCAGCCAAGGGTTTACTGAAGCTTTCTTT. Amino acid sequence: CASSQGFTEAFF.

The rearrangement joins TRBV6-4 to TRBJ1-1; D is ambiguous. Trimming stripped 6 bases from V and 4 bases from J, with 12 bases between. Germline CDR1 and CDR2: MRHNA and SNTAGT. CDR3 length: 13 residues. The DNA for the CDR3 is TGTGCCAGCAGAGAGGACGAAAGCACTGAAGCTTTCTTT. As protein: CASREDESTEAFF.

The rearrangement links TRBV10-1 to TRBJ2-4; D might be TRBD2 (6 bases). The CDR3 runs to 15 residues. CDR1 and CDR2 (germline): WNHNN, SYGVQD (reference sequence). V shed 3 bases and J shed 6 bases, with 15 bases lying between them. The DNA for the CDR3 is TGCGCCAGCAGTGAATTTAGGAGGGATGGAAACATTCAGTACTTC. It is translated as CASSEFRRDGNIQYF.

The J gene is TRBJ1-4, the V gene TRBV5-4; weak D call: TRBD1 (5 bases). The CDR3 runs 15 residues. Germline V gene sequence: CDR1 SGHNT, CDR2 YYREEE (reference sequence). V dropped 5 bases and J dropped 0 bases, with 11 bases sitting between them. This chain's CDR3 is CASRLDSATNEKLFF. The CDR3 region has the DNA TGTGCCAGCAGACTTGACAGTGCAACTAATGAAAAACTGTTTTTT.

This chain uses TRBV5-6 with TRBJ1-1; 7 nucleotides match TRBD1. The germline gives CDR1 SGHDT, CDR2 YYEEEE. This CDR3 region has 16 residues. The trim removed 4 bases at V and 1 base at J, leaving 10 bases unmatched. The CDR3 loop reads CASSPDLGTANTEAFF. CDR3 nucleotide sequence: TGTGCCAGCAGCCCTGATTTGGGGACAGCGAACACTGAAGCTTTCTTT.

The CDR3 DNA reads TGTGCCAGCAGCCCGGGGGGCAATCAGCCCCAGCATTTT. Protein sequence: CASSPGGNQPQHF. The V call is TRBV7-9, the J call TRBJ1-5, with D maybe TRBD1 (5 bases). CDR1 is SEHNR and CDR2 is FQNEAQ in the germline V gene (reference sequence). V shed 5 bases and J shed 2 bases, with 7 bases lying between them. CDR3 size: 13 residues.

CDR3 region: CASSQTGVTEAFF. In DNA, the CDR3 is TGTGCCAGCAGTCAAACAGGGGTCACTGAAGCTTTCTTT. The chain has TRBV2 and TRBJ1-1, with 7 bases that match TRBD1. Germline loops: CDR1 SNHLY, CDR2 FYNNEI. CDR3 length: 13 residues. V lost 5 bases and J lost 4; bases outside the gene matches: 4.

The chain links TRBV5-6 to TRBJ2-7; D unclear. This CDR3 spans 12 amino acids. Germline V gene sequence: CDR1 SGHDT, CDR2 YYEEEE. V dropped 4 bases and J dropped 0 bases, with 5 bases sitting between them. Written as DNA, the CDR3 is TGTGCCAGCAGCCAGAGCTCCTACGAGCAGTACTTC. Protein: CASSQSSYEQYF.

The rearrangement links TRBV7-3 to TRBJ2-3; 9 positions agree with TRBD2. Germline V gene lookup returns CDR1 SGHTA and CDR2 FQGTGA. The CDR3 is 16 residues long. V lost 2 bases to trimming and J lost 5 bases; unmatched junction nucleotides: 8. The CDR3 spells CASSLVASGVLDTQYF. CDR3 sequence (DNA): TGTGCCAGCAGCTTAGTGGCTAGCGGGGTGCTAGATACGCAGTATTTT.

The chain has TRBV18 and TRBJ2-5; maybe TRBD1 (5 bases). The germline CDR1 and CDR2 sequences are KGHSH and LQKENI. V lost 6 bases, J lost 0 bases, and 14 bases lay in between. The CDR3 runs 15 residues. CDR3 region: CASSQNQGNQETQYF. CDR3 bases: TGTGCCAGCTCGCAAAACCAGGGAAACCAAGAGACCCAGTACTTC.

The chain carries TRBV18 and TRBJ2-7, with TRBD1 identical over 9 bases. Germline-derived CDR1 and CDR2 are KGHSH and LQKENI. This CDR3 is 15 amino acids long. Trimming at V came to 0 bases and at J to 5 bases, leaving 5 bases not matched to a gene. CDR3 coding DNA: TGTGCCAGCTCACCACCGGGACAGGGTTCCGACGAGCAGTACTTC. Amino acids: CASSPPGQGSDEQYF. The variable domain in full, completed from reference TRBV18 and TRBJ2-7, reads NAGVMQNPRHLVRRRGQEARLRCSPMKGHSHVYWYRQLPEEGLKFMVYLQKENIIDESGMPKERFSAEFPKEGPSILRIQQVVRGDSAAYFCASSPPGQGSDEQYFGPGTRLTVT.

This chain links TRBV2 with TRBJ1-1, with D hard to call. Germline CDR1 reads SNHLY; CDR2 reads FYNNEI. Trimming removed 7 bases at V and 8 bases at J, with 8 bases between. The CDR3 has 10 residues. The CDR3 spells CASIQREAFF. The CDR3 bases are TGTGCCAGCATACAGCGGGAAGCTTTCTTT.

This clone was seen once. This chain joins TRBV25-1 and TRBJ1-6; possibly TRBD1 for D (6 bases). Germline CDR1 reads MGHDK; CDR2 reads SYGVNS. The CDR3 has 15 amino acids. V was trimmed by 7 bases and J by 2 bases, leaving 12 bases between them. The chain's CDR3 is CASNRTGTYNSPLHF. The CDR3 DNA is TGTGCCAGCAACAGAACAGGGACCTATAATTCACCCCTCCACTTT.

Written as DNA, the CDR3 is TGTGCCAGCACTAACGAGAGGACAGGATATAATTCACCCCTCCACTTT. This encodes CASTNERTGYNSPLHF. The rearrangement links TRBV6-6 to TRBJ1-6, with TRBD1 identical over 7 bases. Germline values: CDR1 MNHNY, CDR2 SVGAGI (reference sequence). V lost 7 bases and J lost 4; bases outside the gene matches: 10. This CDR3 has 16 residues.

The chain joins TRBV7-3 to TRBJ2-3, with D perhaps TRBD2 (5 bases). Germline lookup yields CDR1 SGHTA and CDR2 FQGTGA. There are 13 residues in the CDR3. V was cut by 5 bases and J by 5 bases, with 11 bases left in between. DNA of the CDR3: TGTGCCAGCAGCGCATCTCGGGGAGATACGCAGTATTTT. Protein sequence: CASSASRGDTQYF. Drawing the rest from reference TRBV7-3 and TRBJ2-3, the complete variable domain is GAGVSQTPSNKVTEKGKYVELRCDPISGHTALYWYRQSLGQGPEFLIYFQGTGAADDSGLPNDRFFAVRPEGSVSTLKIQRTERGDSAVYLCASSASRGDTQYFGPGTRLTVL.

J is TRBJ1-5 and V is TRBV6-1, with a possible D match to TRBD1 (5 bases). Germline V gene data show CDR1 as MNHNS and CDR2 as SASEGT. Deletions cut 4 bases from V and 1 base from J, with 20 bases between. The CDR3 contains 18 residues. The CDR3 DNA reads TGTGCCAGCAGTGGGGCCCATGGTGGCAGGGTGAGCAATCAGCCCCAGCATTTT. Amino acid sequence: CASSGAHGGRVSNQPQHF.